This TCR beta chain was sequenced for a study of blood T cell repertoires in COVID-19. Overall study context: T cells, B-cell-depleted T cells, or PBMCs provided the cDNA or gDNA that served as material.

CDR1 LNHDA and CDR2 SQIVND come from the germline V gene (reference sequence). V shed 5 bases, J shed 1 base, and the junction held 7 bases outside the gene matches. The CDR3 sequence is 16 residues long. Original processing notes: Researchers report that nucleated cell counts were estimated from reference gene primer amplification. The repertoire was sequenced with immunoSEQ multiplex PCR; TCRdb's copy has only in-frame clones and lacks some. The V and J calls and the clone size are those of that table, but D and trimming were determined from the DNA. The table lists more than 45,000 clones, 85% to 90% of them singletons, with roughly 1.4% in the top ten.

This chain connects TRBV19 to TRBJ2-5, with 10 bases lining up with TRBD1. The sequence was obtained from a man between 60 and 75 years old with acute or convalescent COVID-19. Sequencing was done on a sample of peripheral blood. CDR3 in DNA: TGTGCCAGTAGTTCACCCCGGGACAGGGGCCAAGAGACCCAGTACTTC. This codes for CASSSPRDRGQETQYF.